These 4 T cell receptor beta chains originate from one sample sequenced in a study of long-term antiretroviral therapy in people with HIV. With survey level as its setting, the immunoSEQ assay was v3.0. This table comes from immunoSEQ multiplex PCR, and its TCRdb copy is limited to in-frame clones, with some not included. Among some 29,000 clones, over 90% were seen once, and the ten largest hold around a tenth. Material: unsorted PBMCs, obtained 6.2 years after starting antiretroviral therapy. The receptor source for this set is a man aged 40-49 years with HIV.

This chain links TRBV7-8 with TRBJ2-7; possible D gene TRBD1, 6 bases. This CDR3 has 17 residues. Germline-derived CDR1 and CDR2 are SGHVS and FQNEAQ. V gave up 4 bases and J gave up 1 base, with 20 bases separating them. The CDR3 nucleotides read TGTGCCAGCAGCTCCGGGACATCTCCTCTTTATTCCTACGAGCAGTACTTC. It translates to CASSSGTSPLYSYEQYF. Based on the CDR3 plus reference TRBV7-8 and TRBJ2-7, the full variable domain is GAGVSQSPRYKVAKRGQDVALRCDPISGHVSLFWYQQALGQGPEFLTYFQNEAQLDKSGLPSDRFFAERPEGSVSTLKIQRTQQEDSAVYLCASSSGTSPLYSYEQYFGPGTRLTVT.

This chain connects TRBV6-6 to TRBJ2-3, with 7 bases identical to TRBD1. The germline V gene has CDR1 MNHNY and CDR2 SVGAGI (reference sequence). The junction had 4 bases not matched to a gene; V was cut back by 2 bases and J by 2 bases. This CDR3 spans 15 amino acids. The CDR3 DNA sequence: TGTGCCAGCAGTTACGGGCAGGGGGTCACAGATACGCAGTATTTT. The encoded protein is CASSYGQGVTDTQYF.

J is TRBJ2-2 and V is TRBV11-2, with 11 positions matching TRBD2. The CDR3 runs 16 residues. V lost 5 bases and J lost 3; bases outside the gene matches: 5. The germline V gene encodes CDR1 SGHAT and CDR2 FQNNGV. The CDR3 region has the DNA TGTGCCAGCAGCCGAACGGGACTAGCGGACACCGGGGAGCTGTTTTTT. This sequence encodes CASSRTGLADTGELFF.

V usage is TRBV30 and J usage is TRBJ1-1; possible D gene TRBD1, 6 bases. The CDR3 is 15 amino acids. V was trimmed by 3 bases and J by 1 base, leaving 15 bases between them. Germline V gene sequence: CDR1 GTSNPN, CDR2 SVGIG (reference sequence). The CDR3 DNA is TGTGCCTGGAGGGGATGGGGGCAGACGAACACTGAAGCTTTCTTT. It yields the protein CAWRGWGQTNTEAFF.